A selection of T cell receptor beta chains follows, all from one sample in a study of vaccination and CD4 T cells after COVID-19. What these receptors recognize is not known. TCRdb independently ran MiXCR on the PCR reads; one entry per CDR3 protein. The table shows about 13,000 distinct CDR3 sequences, with approximately 57% occurring only once. Sequenced material: CD4+ T cells from blood, cultured in vitro. These receptors all come from a human donor who had recovered from COVID-19. Both conserved end residues are part of each CDR3. The D gene is left open where the match is weak. A row's size may be missing; if present it is once, few, many or a size class.

TRBD2,13,TRBJ2-7,TRBV7-2,few,TGTGCCAGCAGCTTAGTTTCCTCTAGCGGGCAGTACTTC,CASSLVSSSGQYF
.,14,TRBJ2-1,TRBV7-3,.,TGTGCCAGCAGCGACAAGGGAAGTTTCGATGAGCAGTTCTTC,CASSDKGSFDEQFF
TRBD2,17,TRBJ2-3,TRBV11-2,.,TGTGCCAGCAGCCCCCACACTAGCGGGAGTTTGACAGATACGCAGTATTTT,CASSPHTSGSLTDTQYF
.,15,TRBJ1-4,TRBV28,medium-sized,TGTGCCAGCAGTTTATTACGCAACATCGGGGAAAAACTGTTTTTT,CASSLLRNIGEKLFF
TRBD2,17,TRBJ2-5,TRBV25-1,.,TGTGCCAGCAGCCAGGTGACTGGACTAGCGGGAGGAGAGACCCAGTACTTC,CASSQVTGLAGGETQYF
.,13,TRBJ1-1,TRBV6-1,.,TGTGCCAGCAGTGAAGAGGGGGACACTGAAGCTTTCTTT,CASSEEGDTEAFF
TRBD2,13,TRBJ2-3,TRBV20-1,.,TGCAGTGCTACTAAAATACTAGCGGATACGCAGTATTTT,CSATKILADTQYF
.,18,TRBJ1-2,TRBV18,.,TGTGCCAGCTCACCCTTATCCCCAAACGGGGGGAAGGGCTATGGCTACACCTTC,CASSPLSPNGGKGYGYTF
.,12,TRBJ2-3,TRBV20-1,.,TGCAGTGCTAGAGTTGGCACAGATACGCAGTATTTT,CSARVGTDTQYF
TRBD1,15,TRBJ1-2,TRBV27,few,TGTGCCAGCAGTTGGAAGACAGGGGGGGTTTATGGCTACACCTTC,CASSWKTGGVYGYTF
.,16,TRBJ2-3,TRBV6-1,.,TGTGCCAGCAGTGGTCCTAGCGCCCAAAGGGGGGATACGCAGTATTTT,CASSGPSAQRGDTQYF
.,17,TRBJ2-3,TRBV7-9,.,TGTGCCAGCAGCTTAGGATTTACTAGCTTAATCCCAGATACGCAGTATTTT,CASSLGFTSLIPDTQYF
.,13,TRBJ1-5,TRBV2,.,TGTGCCAGCAATGGGGGTAGCAATCAGCCCCAGCATTTT,CASNGGSNQPQHF
.,15,TRBJ2-1,TRBV2,.,TGTGCCAGCAGTGAACGACGGACGGGGGCCCATGAGCAGTTCTTC,CASSERRTGAHEQFF
.,16,TRBJ2-3,TRBV12-3/TRBV12-4,.,TGTGCCAGCAGTTTTGGTACCTCACGCCAGACAGATACGCAGTATTTT,CASSFGTSRQTDTQYF
TRBD2,17,TRBJ2-5,TRBV6-5,.,TGTGCCAGCAGTTACTCGGCTAGCGGGAGGGCTGGCGAGACCCAGTACTTC,CASSYSASGRAGETQYF
TRBD1,15,TRBJ1-1,TRBV15,few,TGTGCCACCAGGCGTATCGACAGGGATGACACTGAAGCTTTCTTT,CATRRIDRDDTEAFF
.,15,TRBJ2-2,TRBV24-1,few,TGTGCCACCAGTGATTTGCAGGGGAACACCGGGGAGCTGTTTTTT,CATSDLQGNTGELFF
.,16,TRBJ2-3,TRBV2,few,TGTGCCAGCACCCTGCGGCGGGTTTCGAATCCAGATACGCAGTATTTT,CASTLRRVSNPDTQYF
TRBD1,13,TRBJ2-7,TRBV29-1,.,TGCAGCGTTGAGGCAGGGGGCGGGTACGAGCAGTACTTC,CSVEAGGGYEQYF
TRBD2,14,TRBJ2-3,TRBV20-1,few,TGCAGTGCTAGTACTAGCGGGACAGCGGATACGCAGTATTTT,CSASTSGTADTQYF
.,13,TRBJ1-6,TRBV6-1,few,TGTGCCAGCGAGGAACACTATAATTCACCCCTCCACTTT,CASEEHYNSPLHF
.,15,TRBJ2-7,TRBV7-9,.,TGTGCCAGCAGCTTAGCTGGGCGGGATGCCTACGAGCAGTACTTC,CASSLAGRDAYEQYF
.,11,TRBJ2-5,TRBV20-1,.,TGCAGTGCTAGAGATCACGAGACCCAGTACTTC,CSARDHETQYF
.,16,TRBJ1-4,TRBV20-1,.,TGCAGTGCTAGAGATCAAGTTTGGGGTGAGAATGAAAAACTGTTTTTT,CSARDQVWGENEKLFF
.,16,TRBJ1-6,TRBV27,.,TGTGCCAGCAGTTTATCGAATACAGGGCGGGGATCACCCCTCCACTTT,CASSLSNTGRGSPLHF
.,14,TRBJ2-1,TRBV6-1,.,TGTGCCAGCAGTGACACCTTCTCCTACAATGAGCAGTTCTTC,CASSDTFSYNEQFF
.,14,TRBJ2-3,TRBV2,.,TGTGCCAGCAGTGAACAGGGGGGTGGAGATACGCAGTATTTT,CASSEQGGGDTQYF
TRBD1,15,TRBJ1-1,TRBV2,few,TGTGCCAGCACCCCCTGGACAGGGAGGGTAACTGAAGCTTTCTTT,CASTPWTGRVTEAFF
.,14,TRBJ2-5,TRBV19,.,TGTGCCAGTAGTGCGGACCGCACGCGGGAGACCCAGTACTTC,CASSADRTRETQYF
.,14,TRBJ2-1,TRBV3-1,once,TGTGCCAGCAGCCCCCGACTAGTTCTCAATGAGCAGTTCTTC,CASSPRLVLNEQFF
TRBD2,13,TRBJ2-3,TRBV7-9,.,TGTGCCAGCAGACCGCGGGGGACAGATACGCAGTATTTT,CASRPRGTDTQYF
.,17,TRBJ1-5,TRBV15,.,TGTGCCACCAGCCGGGCAGGGGCAGTTGGGGGCAATCAGCCCCAGCATTTT,CATSRAGAVGGNQPQHF
TRBD1,14,TRBJ1-6,TRBV20-1,.,TGCAGTGCTAAGCGGGGACAGAAAAATTCACCCCTCCACTTT,CSAKRGQKNSPLHF
.,16,TRBJ1-1,TRBV7-3,.,TGTGCCAGCAGCTTATTGGGGGGACTCATGAACACTGAAGCTTTCTTT,CASSLLGGLMNTEAFF
TRBD2,14,TRBJ2-5,TRBV2,.,TGTGCCAGCAGTCCCTGGACTAGTCGAGAGACCCAGTACTTC,CASSPWTSRETQYF
TRBD1,14,TRBJ1-2,TRBV27,.,TGTGCCAGCAGTCCGGGACAGCACGGCTATGGCTACACCTTC,CASSPGQHGYGYTF
TRBD1,14,TRBJ2-5,TRBV6-1,.,TGTGCCAGCCGCTCACAGACAGGGGCCGAGACCCAGTACTTC,CASRSQTGAETQYF
.,10,TRBJ2-5,TRBV2,few,TGTGCCAGCAAGGAAGAGACCCAGTACTTC,CASKEETQYF
.,15,TRBJ1-3,TRBV7-2,few,TGTGCCAGCAGCTTATCCCCCTACCCGGGAAACACCATATATTTT,CASSLSPYPGNTIYF
TRBD2,17,TRBJ2-3,TRBV7-2,.,TGTGCCAGCAGTTCAAGTGGCGACGGGAGGACCACAGATACGCAGTATTTT,CASSSSGDGRTTDTQYF
TRBD1,14,TRBJ1-2,TRBV29-1,.,TGCAGCGTTGAAGCGACAGGGAGGATCTATGGCTACACCTTC,CSVEATGRIYGYTF
.,14,TRBJ2-5,TRBV20-1,.,TGCAGTGCTAGGAGTGGACTCCCCCTCGAGACCCAGTACTTC,CSARSGLPLETQYF
.,15,TRBJ2-3,TRBV10-3,few,TGTGCCATCAGTGACGGACAACTGAGCACAGATACGCAGTATTTT,CAISDGQLSTDTQYF
TRBD1,18,TRBJ1-5,TRBV10-1,.,TGCGCCAGCAGTGATATAGGACAGGGGGCTTCGAGCAATCAGCCCCAGCATTTT,CASSDIGQGASSNQPQHF
.,11,TRBJ2-5,TRBV7-2,.,TGTGCCAGCAGCGAACAGGAGACCCAGTACTTC,CASSEQETQYF
TRBD2,18,TRBJ2-5,TRBV5-1,.,TGCGCCAGCAGCGGGGGAGTGGGACTAGCGGGAGCGGGTGAGACCCAGTACTTC,CASSGGVGLAGAGETQYF
.,13,TRBJ2-1,TRBV12-3/TRBV12-4,few,TGTGCCAGCACCCCGACAGGCTACAATGAGCAGTTCTTC,CASTPTGYNEQFF
TRBD2,16,TRBJ2-1,TRBV7-3,.,TGTGCCAGCAGCTTATGGGGGACTAGCGGAAACAATGAGCAGTTCTTC,CASSLWGTSGNNEQFF
.,14,TRBJ1-2,TRBV20-1,once,TGCAGTGCTAGAGATGATTCTTTGGACTATGGCTACACCTTC,CSARDDSLDYGYTF
.,14,TRBJ2-5,TRBV10-3,.,TGTGCCATCAGTGATGGGGTAGCTCAAGAGACCCAGTACTTC,CAISDGVAQETQYF
TRBD2,13,TRBJ2-7,TRBV19,.,TGTGCCAGTAGTACTAGCGGGAGCAACGAGCAGTACTTC,CASSTSGSNEQYF
TRBD1,13,TRBJ2-7,TRBV19,.,TGTGCCAGTTCTCAGGACAGGGCAGGCGAGCAGTACTTC,CASSQDRAGEQYF
TRBD1,14,TRBJ2-5,TRBV9,.,TGTGCCAGCAGCCCAGGACAGGCCCGAGAGACCCAGTACTTC,CASSPGQARETQYF
.,14,TRBJ1-5,TRBV19,.,TGTGCCAGTCACGGCGTCAGGGACAATCAGCCCCAGCATTTT,CASHGVRDNQPQHF
.,14,TRBJ2-5,TRBV7-2,.,TGTGCCAGCAGCTTACTAGCAAACAGTGAGACCCAGTACTTC,CASSLLANSETQYF
.,14,TRBJ2-3,TRBV4-1,few,TGCGCCAGCAGCCATCTGGGGTCGGGAAATACGCAGTATTTT,CASSHLGSGNTQYF
.,16,TRBJ1-5,TRBV19,.,TGTGCCAGTAGTATAGAGGCAGGGATTACCAATCAGCCCCAGCATTTT,CASSIEAGITNQPQHF